Following are 8 T cell receptor beta chains from one sample sequenced in a study of blood T cell repertoires in COVID-19. The assay was immunoSEQ multiplex PCR, and TCRdb's table has in-frame clones only and misses some. The table lists roughly 40,000 clones, more than 75% of them singletons. The specimen sequenced was peripheral blood. The origin of the receptors is a man between 65 and 85 years old with acute or convalescent COVID-19.

The rearrangement uses TRBV5-6 and TRBJ1-2, with D possibly being TRBD1 (5 bases). Germline V lookup: CDR1 SGHDT, CDR2 YYEEEE. The CDR3 runs 13 residues. Trimming left V 4 bases short and J 7 bases short, with 14 bases between. The CDR3 DNA reads TGTGCCAGCAGCGGGCCCCGGCAGGGTGGCTACACCTTC. Translation gives CASSGPRQGGYTF.

CDR3 in amino acids: CASSQETGRGDGYTF. DNA for the CDR3: TGCGCCAGCAGCCAAGAAACAGGGAGAGGCGATGGCTACACCTTC. The V call is TRBV4-1, the J call TRBJ1-2; weak D call: TRBD1 (6 bases). The CDR3 extends over 15 amino acids. Trimming pared 0 bases from V and 6 bases from J, leaving 14 bases between. Germline V lookup: CDR1 MGHRA, CDR2 YSYEKL.

The chain couples TRBV6-5 to TRBJ1-3; 10 bases match TRBD1. CDR3 length: 15 amino acids. Losses at the gene ends were 5 bases for V and 2 bases for J; bases not matched to a gene: 3. The germline V gene encodes CDR1 MNHEY and CDR2 SVGAGI. The CDR3 spells CASSPGTGAGNTIYF. The CDR3 coding sequence is TGTGCCAGCAGTCCGGGGACAGGGGCTGGAAACACCATATATTTT.

This chain links TRBV5-6 with TRBJ2-1; D gene ambiguous. Trimming took off 4 bases at V and 9 bases at J, with 14 bases between the two ends. The V gene's germline CDR1 is SGHDT and CDR2 YYEEEE. This CDR3 comprises 13 residues. The CDR3 bases are TGTGCCAGCAGCCCAACCAGGTTGAGTGAGCAGTTCTTC. Its translation: CASSPTRLSEQFF.

The rearrangement links TRBV4-3 to TRBJ1-2, with 7 bases matching TRBD1. Looked up from germline, CDR1 is LGHNA and CDR2 is YSLEER. Trimming cost V 3 bases and J 7 bases; bases outside gene matches: 8. The CDR3 consists of 14 residues. DNA for the CDR3: TGCGCCAGCAGCCAGACTGACAGGGTGAGTGGCTACACCTTC. Protein sequence: CASSQTDRVSGYTF.

The chain employs TRBV13 and TRBJ2-3; TRBD2 is a possible D gene (6 bases). CDR1 is PRHDT and CDR2 is FYEKMQ in the germline V gene (reference sequence). Trimming took 4 bases from V and 5 from J, leaving 13 bases between them. This CDR3 has 14 residues. The CDR3: CASSYGLGGDTQYF. The CDR3 DNA sequence: TGTGCCAGCAGCTATGGACTGGGAGGAGATACGCAGTATTTT.

The chain carries TRBV9 and TRBJ2-7; D is perhaps TRBD2 (5 bases). Germline-derived CDR1 and CDR2 are SGDLS and YYNGEE. The length of the CDR3 is 14 residues. Trimming cost V 1 base and J 3 bases, with 11 bases left between them. CDR3: CASSVSSGNYEQYF. The CDR3 bases are TGTGCCAGCAGCGTAAGTTCGGGGAACTACGAGCAGTACTTC.

By sample fraction, this clone is medium-sized. The rearrangement links TRBV5-1 to TRBJ2-1; D is perhaps TRBD2 (5 bases). V was shortened by 1 base and J by 8 bases, with 13 bases between the two germline ends. The CDR3 is 14 amino acids. Germline CDR1 and CDR2: SGHRS and YFSETQ. In DNA, the CDR3 is TGCGCCAGCAGCTTGCCCGGGAATAGAGATGAGCAGTTCTTC. Its translation: CASSLPGNRDEQFF.